This entry lists 5 T cell receptor beta chains sequenced from one sample in a study of cytomegalovirus exposure and HLA in healthy donors. With 60 Vbeta and 13 Jbeta primers, the PCR was carried out. TCRdb keeps only in-frame clones here, not all; method: immunoSEQ multiplex PCR. The sample yields 150,000 to 200,000 clones, 70% to 80% seen once. Sequencing was done on a sample of PBMCs. The receptor source for this set is a woman in her forties or fifties in good health and CMV-seronegative.

This clone has more than one count but fewer than ten. The CDR3 DNA is TGTGCCAGCAGCTTGGGTGAAGGGGCGCGGAACATTGAGCAGTTCTTC. It codes for CASSLGEGARNIEQFF. J is TRBJ2-1 and V is TRBV5-4; TRBD1 might be the D (5 bases). Germline values: CDR1 SGHNT, CDR2 YYREEE (reference sequence). Trimming cost V 0 bases and J 9 bases, with 19 bases left between them. CDR3 length: 16 amino acids.

This sequence joins TRBV4-3 and TRBJ2-1; TRBD2 matches 9 bases. Germline CDR1 is LGHNA and CDR2 is YSLEER. CDR3 size: 17 residues. J gave up 4 bases and V 1 base, and 8 bases lay outside the gene matches. CDR3 sequence (DNA): TGCGCCAGCAGCCAAGTCTTAATAGCGGGGGATTACAATGAGCAGTTCTTC. This translates into CASSQVLIAGDYNEQFF.

The V and J genes are TRBV27 and TRBJ1-3; D possibly corresponds to TRBD1 (6 bases). Germline CDR1 and CDR2: MNHEY and SMNVEV (reference sequence). This CDR3 contains 14 residues. The V and J ends lost 6 bases and 0 bases respectively, with 9 bases between them. The CDR3 DNA sequence: TGTGCCAGCAGCATACAGGGCTCTGGAAACACCATATATTTT. This gives the protein CASSIQGSGNTIYF.

Written as DNA, the CDR3 is TGCGCCAGCAGCCAAGATTCGGCAGGGGGCTCGCCCCAGCATTTT. It is translated as CASSQDSAGGSPQHF. The J gene is TRBJ1-5, the V gene TRBV4-3; 8 bases are shared with TRBD1. The CDR3 has 15 residues. The germline V gene has CDR1 LGHNA and CDR2 YSLEER. With V trimmed by 0 bases and J by 9 bases, 7 bases remained unmatched.

The chain links TRBV11-3 to TRBJ2-3; perhaps TRBD2 as D (5 bases). From germline, CDR1 is SGHNT and CDR2 YENEEA. Trimming stripped 5 bases from V and 2 bases from J, with 17 bases between. CDR3 length: 16 residues. The DNA for the CDR3 is TGTGCCAGCAGCCCCGGCGGAGGTGGCTACACAGATACGCAGTATTTT. Its translation: CASSPGGGGYTDTQYF.